Listed below are T cell receptor beta chains from one sample, sequenced in a study of shared clonotypes between healthy human individuals. Only in-frame clones appear in the TCRdb table, and some are missing; sequencing was by immunoSEQ multiplex PCR. The sample has about 990,000 clones, 70% to 80% seen once. The sequenced material came from memory CD4+ T cells from PBMCs. The receptors stem from a man between 18 and 35 years old in good health. Some clones in this sample may be carry-over from other donors' samples. The CDR3 runs from the conserved cysteine through the conserved F or W. A D gene is named only where the DNA matches it firmly. The size entry is marked missing in some rows and otherwise reads once, few, many or a size class.

D gene: TRBD1
J gene: TRBJ2-5
clone size: -
CDR3 length: 17
V gene: TRBV5-1
CDR3 DNA: TGCGCCAGCAGCTTCGGCGCGGGACAGGGGGCGAAGGAGACCCAGTACTTC
CDR3 protein: CASSFGAGQGAKETQYF

D gene: -
J gene: TRBJ2-1
clone size: -
CDR3 length: 12
V gene: TRBV19
CDR3 DNA: TGTGCCAGTAGTATGGTGGGAAATGAGCAGTTCTTC
CDR3 protein: CASSMVGNEQFF

D gene: -
J gene: TRBJ2-3
clone size: -
CDR3 length: 15
V gene: TRBV5-1
CDR3 DNA: TGCGCCAGCAGCTCCTTCTCGGGGATCTCAGATACGCAGTATTTT
CDR3 protein: CASSSFSGISDTQYF

D gene: -
J gene: TRBJ1-2
clone size: -
CDR3 length: 13
V gene: TRBV12-5
CDR3 DNA: TGTGCTAGTGGTTCGTTGACAGGTTATGGCTACACCTTC
CDR3 protein: CASGSLTGYGYTF

D gene: TRBD1
J gene: TRBJ1-2
clone size: -
CDR3 length: 15
V gene: TRBV5-1
CDR3 DNA: TGCGCCAGCAGCTTGGGATATCGGGACAGCCTTGGCTACACCTTC
CDR3 protein: CASSLGYRDSLGYTF

D gene: -
J gene: TRBJ1-2
clone size: -
CDR3 length: 13
V gene: TRBV27
CDR3 DNA: TGTGCCAGCAGTTCCGGACGGCCTTATGGCTACACCTTC
CDR3 protein: CASSSGRPYGYTF

D gene: -
J gene: TRBJ1-3
clone size: few
CDR3 length: 11
V gene: TRBV6-5
CDR3 DNA: TGTGCCAGCAGTAACCGAAACACCATATATTTT
CDR3 protein: CASSNRNTIYF

D gene: -
J gene: TRBJ2-3
clone size: -
CDR3 length: 14
V gene: TRBV5-4
CDR3 DNA: TGTGCCAGCAGCTTGGAAAGTTCGGGAGATACGCAGTATTTT
CDR3 protein: CASSLESSGDTQYF

D gene: -
J gene: TRBJ2-1
clone size: many
CDR3 length: 15
V gene: TRBV5-1
CDR3 DNA: TGCGCCAGCAGCTTGGGGCTAGCCACCTACAATGAGCAGTTCTTC
CDR3 protein: CASSLGLATYNEQFF

D gene: TRBD2
J gene: TRBJ2-1
clone size: -
CDR3 length: 18
V gene: TRBV25-1
CDR3 DNA: TGTGCCAGCAGTGACCCCCGTGGGGATAGCGGGAGGGTACATGAGCAGTTCTTC
CDR3 protein: CASSDPRGDSGRVHEQFF

D gene: -
J gene: TRBJ1-2
clone size: -
CDR3 length: 13
V gene: TRBV29-1
CDR3 DNA: TGCAGCGTTGAGGACAGATTTAACTATGGCTACACCTTC
CDR3 protein: CSVEDRFNYGYTF

D gene: -
J gene: TRBJ1-1
clone size: -
CDR3 length: 15
V gene: TRBV19
CDR3 DNA: TGTGCCAGTAGTATAGATGACAGGAGGAACACTGAAGCTTTCTTT
CDR3 protein: CASSIDDRRNTEAFF

D gene: -
J gene: TRBJ2-2
clone size: -
CDR3 length: 14
V gene: TRBV6-5
CDR3 DNA: TGTGCCAGCAGTTCGTTCGCGGACACCGGGGAGCTGTTTTTT
CDR3 protein: CASSSFADTGELFF

D gene: -
J gene: TRBJ2-1
clone size: -
CDR3 length: 15
V gene: TRBV6-6
CDR3 DNA: TGTGCCAGCAGGCACGACTCCGCGGTTTACAATGAGCAGTTCTTC
CDR3 protein: CASRHDSAVYNEQFF

D gene: TRBD1
J gene: TRBJ2-1
clone size: -
CDR3 length: 14
V gene: TRBV6-1
CDR3 DNA: TGTGCCAGCCTTGGACAGGGGCCCTACAATGAGCAGTTCTTC
CDR3 protein: CASLGQGPYNEQFF

D gene: -
J gene: TRBJ2-1
clone size: -
CDR3 length: 15
V gene: TRBV2
CDR3 DNA: TGTGCCAGCAGTCAGAACGGGGCGGGCAACAATGAGCAGTTCTTC
CDR3 protein: CASSQNGAGNNEQFF

D gene: TRBD1
J gene: TRBJ2-7
clone size: -
CDR3 length: 16
V gene: TRBV15
CDR3 DNA: TGTGCCACCAGCAGACTTATCGGACAGGGGGCCATCGAGCAGTACTTC
CDR3 protein: CATSRLIGQGAIEQYF

D gene: -
J gene: TRBJ2-7
clone size: few
CDR3 length: 15
V gene: TRBV19
CDR3 DNA: TGTGCCAGTAGTATAAGGGGGGACGGTAACTACGAGCAGTACTTC
CDR3 protein: CASSIRGDGNYEQYF

D gene: -
J gene: TRBJ1-2
clone size: -
CDR3 length: 13
V gene: TRBV30
CDR3 DNA: TGTGCCTGGAGCCGGCGCCAGGGATATGGCTACACCTTC
CDR3 protein: CAWSRRQGYGYTF

D gene: -
J gene: TRBJ2-1
clone size: -
CDR3 length: 13
V gene: TRBV6-5
CDR3 DNA: TGTGCCAGCAGCCGATGGGGGAGCGATGAGCAGTTCTTC
CDR3 protein: CASSRWGSDEQFF

D gene: TRBD1
J gene: TRBJ1-2
clone size: once
CDR3 length: 13
V gene: TRBV19
CDR3 DNA: TGTGCCAGAGGGGGCAGGGTTAACTATGGCTACACCTTC
CDR3 protein: CARGGRVNYGYTF

D gene: -
J gene: TRBJ2-1
clone size: few
CDR3 length: 17
V gene: TRBV6-1
CDR3 DNA: TGTGCCAGCAGTGGAGAGAGAGAGGCCAACTTTTACAATGAGCAGTTCTTC
CDR3 protein: CASSGEREANFYNEQFF

D gene: -
J gene: TRBJ1-1
clone size: -
CDR3 length: 14
V gene: TRBV21-1
CDR3 DNA: TGTGCCAGCAGGCTGGGACTTCTCAACACTGAAGCTTTCTTT
CDR3 protein: CASRLGLLNTEAFF

D gene: -
J gene: TRBJ1-3
clone size: -
CDR3 length: 16
V gene: TRBV11-1
CDR3 DNA: TGTGCCAGCAGCCCCCGGGAGGTCCTCCGTGGAAACACCATATATTTT
CDR3 protein: CASSPREVLRGNTIYF

D gene: TRBD1
J gene: TRBJ1-1
clone size: -
CDR3 length: 14
V gene: TRBV29-1
CDR3 DNA: TGCAGCGTTGATGCCGGGACAGGGGGCGCGGGTGCTTTCTTT
CDR3 protein: CSVDAGTGGAGAFF

D gene: TRBD2
J gene: TRBJ2-7
clone size: few
CDR3 length: 13
V gene: TRBV2
CDR3 DNA: TGTGCCAGCAGGGGACTAGCGGCGTACGAGCAGTACTTC
CDR3 protein: CASRGLAAYEQYF

D gene: -
J gene: TRBJ1-2
clone size: once
CDR3 length: 16
V gene: TRBV5-1
CDR3 DNA: TGCGCCAGCAGCTTGTCGGGACGCACCCGGGATTATGGCTACACCTTC
CDR3 protein: CASSLSGRTRDYGYTF

D gene: TRBD2
J gene: TRBJ2-1
clone size: -
CDR3 length: 14
V gene: TRBV25-1
CDR3 DNA: TGTGCCAGCAGTGATCAGCGGGGGCACAATGAGCAGTTCTTC
CDR3 protein: CASSDQRGHNEQFF

D gene: -
J gene: TRBJ2-3
clone size: -
CDR3 length: 13
V gene: TRBV5-5
CDR3 DNA: TGTGCCAGCAGCTTGGGGCCCACAGATACGCAGTATTTT
CDR3 protein: CASSLGPTDTQYF

D gene: TRBD2
J gene: TRBJ2-1
clone size: -
CDR3 length: 15
V gene: TRBV7-2
CDR3 DNA: TGTGCCAGCAGCTCGGGACTAGCTGTATACAATGAGCAGTTCTTC
CDR3 protein: CASSSGLAVYNEQFF

D gene: -
J gene: TRBJ2-7
clone size: -
CDR3 length: 15
V gene: TRBV19
CDR3 DNA: TGTGCCAGTAGTATAGTTTCGGCGGGCGCCTACGAGCAGTACTTC
CDR3 protein: CASSIVSAGAYEQYF

D gene: TRBD1
J gene: TRBJ2-7
clone size: once
CDR3 length: 15
V gene: TRBV6-6
CDR3 DNA: TGTGCCAGCAGTGGTCCGGGACAGGGGACCTACGAGCAGTACTTC
CDR3 protein: CASSGPGQGTYEQYF

D gene: -
J gene: TRBJ2-7
clone size: -
CDR3 length: 14
V gene: TRBV27
CDR3 DNA: TGTGCCAGCAGTCCATCGGGGCCTCGGAGGGAGCAGTACTTC
CDR3 protein: CASSPSGPRREQYF

D gene: -
J gene: TRBJ1-1
clone size: -
CDR3 length: 15
V gene: TRBV27
CDR3 DNA: TGTGCCAGCAGTTTATCGGGGAGGGGACCGGGTGAAGCTTTCTTT
CDR3 protein: CASSLSGRGPGEAFF

D gene: -
J gene: TRBJ1-1
clone size: -
CDR3 length: 17
V gene: TRBV21-1
CDR3 DNA: TGTGCCAGCAGCAAAGCGTTGGCGGGAACTTTGGACACTGAAGCTTTCTTT
CDR3 protein: CASSKALAGTLDTEAFF

D gene: TRBD2
J gene: TRBJ2-3
clone size: once
CDR3 length: 18
V gene: TRBV4-2
CDR3 DNA: TGTGCCAGCAGCCAGGAACCGGGACTAGCCCGAGTGACAGATACGCAGTATTTT
CDR3 protein: CASSQEPGLARVTDTQYF

D gene: -
J gene: TRBJ2-3
clone size: -
CDR3 length: 15
V gene: TRBV18
CDR3 DNA: TGTGCCAGCTCACCACGAGGGGTTAACACAGATACGCAGTATTTT
CDR3 protein: CASSPRGVNTDTQYF